Each of the 32 T cell receptor beta chains below was sequenced from the same sample in a study of Graves' ophthalmopathy and Graves' hyperthyroidism. Amplifying from RNA transcripts, the study obtained TCR beta CDR3 regions. A first-round RT-PCR used HTBI primers, followed by a second-round multiplex PCR. TCRdb re-analysed the multiplex PCR reads in MiXCR, keeping a single row per CDR3 protein. The sample lists about 220,000 distinct CDR3 sequences, around a fifth seen once, with about 40% in the top ten. Input material: peripheral blood. The receptors were sampled from a woman between 45 and 65 years old with Graves' ophthalmopathy.

This clonotype has at least ten counts. This sequence joins TRBV12-3 or TRBV12-4 and TRBJ1-2; D remains unclear. This CDR3 is 11 amino acids long. The V end was cut by 6 bases, the J end by 8 bases, with 10 bases between. The CDR3 sequence is CASSQSRGYTF. DNA of the CDR3: TGTGCCAGCAGCCAAAGCCGAGGCTACACCTTC.

The genes are TRBV12-3 or TRBV12-4 and TRBJ2-5, with unresolved D. The CDR3 spans 13 residues. Trimming stripped 4 bases from V and 5 bases from J, with 11 bases between. This chain's CDR3 is CASSYRREETQYF. The CDR3 nucleotides read TGTGCCAGCAGTTATCGGCGAGAGGAGACCCAGTACTTC.

The sample holds many counts of this clonotype. This sequence joins TRBV11-2 and TRBJ1-2; unclear D gene. The CDR3 contains 17 residues. CDR1 is SGHAT, CDR2 FQNNGV, per germline. Trimming removed 2 bases at V and 0 bases at J, with 16 bases between. The CDR3 nucleotides are TGTGCCAGCAGCTTAAGTTCGTGGGCACGGGCTAACTATGGCTACACCTTC. Its translation: CASSLSSWARANYGYTF.

The sample holds many counts of this clonotype. The V call is TRBV28, the J call TRBJ2-2, with 10 bases matching TRBD2. Per germline, CDR1 MDHEN and CDR2 SYDVKM. V lost 9 bases, J lost 7 bases, and 8 bases stayed unmatched. The CDR3 sequence is 14 residues long. Here the CDR3 DNA reads TGTGCCAGTATAGCGGGAGGTGGCGGCGGGGAGCTGTTTTTT. Protein product: CASIAGGGGGELFF. Complete variable domain (other parts from reference TRBV28 and TRBJ2-2): DVKVTQSSRYLVKRTGEKVFLECVQDMDHENMFWYRQDPGLGLRLIYFSYDVKMKEKGDIPEGYSVSREKKERFSLILESASTNQTSMYLCASIAGGGGGELFFGEGSRLTVL.

This clonotype was recorded at least ten times. V usage is TRBV7-6 and J usage is TRBJ1-6; D is undetermined. CDR3 length: 13 amino acids. With 1 base removed from V and 10 bases from J, the gap between germline ends came to 8 bases. CDR1 is SGHVS, CDR2 FNYEAQ, per germline. CDR3 protein: CASSLGTRSPLHF. The CDR3 nucleotides read TGTGCCAGCAGCTTAGGCACCAGGTCACCCCTCCACTTT.

V usage is TRBV20-1 and J usage is TRBJ2-2; no firm D call. This CDR3 contains 15 residues. V was cut by 2 bases and J by 1 base, with 11 bases left in between. The germline CDR1 and CDR2 sequences are DFQATT and SNEGSKA (reference sequence). CDR3 protein: CSARSWQENTGELFF. The CDR3 DNA is TGCAGTGCTAGAAGCTGGCAGGAGAACACCGGGGAGCTGTTTTTT.

This clonotype was seen a single time. This chain joins TRBV7-2 and TRBJ2-5; no clear D. This CDR3 spans 15 amino acids. Trimming removed 5 bases at V and 2 bases at J, with 15 bases between. Germline lookup yields CDR1 SGHTA and CDR2 FQGNSA. This chain's CDR3 is CASSLPYDGQETQYF. The CDR3 DNA sequence: TGTGCCAGCAGCCTACCATATGACGGACAAGAGACCCAGTACTTC. Full variable domain (remainder filled in from reference TRBV7-2 and TRBJ2-5): GAGVSQSPSNKVTEKGKDVELRCDPISGHTALYWYRQSLGQGLEFLIYFQGNSAPDKSGLPSDRFSAERTGGSVSTLTIQRTQQEDSAVYLCASSLPYDGQETQYFGPGTRLLVL.

The genes are TRBV28 and TRBJ2-5; 11 bases map to TRBD2. Germline CDR1 and CDR2: MDHEN and SYDVKM. Trimming cost V 6 bases and J 0 bases; bases outside gene matches: 12. This CDR3 is built from 18 residues. This chain's CDR3 is CASSPLPGLADHQETQYF. CDR3 DNA: TGTGCCAGCAGCCCTTTACCGGGACTAGCGGACCACCAAGAGACCCAGTACTTC.

In its sample, this clonotype was seen many times. V is TRBV14 and J is TRBJ1-1; no reliable D call. The CDR3 runs to 13 residues. Germline V lookup: CDR1 SGHDN, CDR2 FVKESK. The V end lost 5 bases, the J end lost 5 bases, and 12 bases lay between the germline ends. For the CDR3, the DNA is TGTGCCAGCAGCGGGAGGTCGAAGACTGAAGCTTTCTTT. This codes for CASSGRSKTEAFF. The whole variable domain, filled in from reference TRBV14 and TRBJ1-1, reads EAGVTQFPSHSVIEKGQTVTLRCDPISGHDNLYWYRRVMGKEIKFLLHFVKESKQDESGMPNNRFLAERTGGTYSTLKVQPAELEDSGVYFCASSGRSKTEAFFGQGTRLTVV.

There are many counts of this clonotype. The V and J genes are TRBV5-1 and TRBJ2-2; 7 bases map to TRBD1. J gave up 9 bases and V 0 bases, and 2 bases lay outside the gene matches. The germline gives CDR1 SGHRS, CDR2 YFSETQ. This CDR3 is 13 amino acids long. CDR3: CASSLVGGRELFF. In DNA form, the CDR3 reads TGCGCCAGCAGCTTGGTAGGGGGCAGGGAGCTGTTTTTT.

V gene TRBV28 combines with J gene TRBJ2-2, with 8 positions matching TRBD1. This CDR3 has 13 amino acids. CDR1 and CDR2 (germline): MDHEN, SYDVKM. Losses at the gene ends were 7 bases for V and 4 bases for J; bases not matched to a gene: 2. The CDR3 nucleotides read TGTGCCAGCACCACAGGGGGCACCGGGGAGCTGTTTTTT. Translating it yields CASTTGGTGELFF.

The sample holds many counts of this clonotype. The chain combines TRBV18 with TRBJ2-5; D is unresolved. This CDR3 comprises 15 residues. Trimming cost V 0 bases and J 2 bases, with 10 bases left between them. The germline V gene encodes CDR1 KGHSH and CDR2 LQKENI. As DNA, the CDR3 is TGTGCCAGCTCACCACCAGGTGTGTGGCAAGAGACCCAGTACTTC. It is translated as CASSPPGVWQETQYF.

The chain uses TRBV10-3 and TRBJ1-3; unclear D gene. The CDR3 runs to 17 residues. The germline V gene encodes CDR1 ENHRY and CDR2 SYGVKD. The V gene lost 2 bases and the J gene lost 0 bases, with 14 bases spanning the gap. The CDR3 region has the DNA TGTGCCATCAGTGAGCTTTTGTGGGCAGACTCTGGAAACACCATATATTTT. It specifies CAISELLWADSGNTIYF.

This clonotype appeared a single time. CDR3 amino acids: CASSLVFRGHTETQYF. CDR3 nucleotide sequence: TGTGCCAGCAGCTTAGTTTTCAGGGGACATACAGAGACCCAGTACTTC. This sequence joins TRBV11-3 and TRBJ2-5; D is possibly TRBD1 (6 bases). Trimming pared 1 base from V and 4 bases from J, leaving 16 bases between. The CDR3 consists of 16 residues. Germline V gene sequence: CDR1 SGHNT, CDR2 YENEEA.

This clonotype was recorded many times. The V and J genes are TRBV12-5 and TRBJ2-7; 8 bases align to TRBD2. Germline trimming cut 7 bases from V and 5 bases from J; bases unmatched to any gene: 7. CDR1 and CDR2 (germline): LGHNT, FRNRAP. The CDR3 runs 13 residues. CDR3 region: CASETGGLNEQYF. DNA for the CDR3: TGTGCTAGTGAGACGGGAGGGCTCAACGAGCAGTACTTC. The entire variable domain, with the rest obtained from reference TRBV12-5 and TRBJ2-7, is as follows: DARVTQTPRHKVTEMGQEVTMRCQPILGHNTVFWYRQTMMQGLELLAYFRNRAPLDDSGMPKDRFSAEMPDATLATLKIQPSEPRDSAVYFCASETGGLNEQYFGPGTRLTVT.

Many counts were recorded for this clonotype. The chain uses TRBV12-3 or TRBV12-4 and TRBJ1-1; 8 nucleotides match TRBD1. CDR3 length equals 13 residues. J was trimmed by 4 bases and V by 6 bases; bases with no gene match: 4. The CDR3 sequence is CASRGTGGTEAFF. Written as DNA, the CDR3 is TGTGCCAGCAGGGGTACAGGGGGCACTGAAGCTTTCTTT.

V usage is TRBV4-2 and J usage is TRBJ2-7, with unresolved D. V lost 0 bases, J lost 6 bases, and 12 bases lay in between. Per germline, CDR1 LGHNA and CDR2 YNFKEQ. The CDR3 is 14 residues long. The CDR3: CASSQDMGLGEQYF. DNA of the CDR3: TGTGCCAGCAGCCAAGATATGGGTCTAGGCGAGCAGTACTTC.

There are many counts of this clonotype. J is TRBJ1-2 and V is TRBV6-1, with D maybe TRBD1 (5 bases). CDR3 length: 13 residues. V lost 8 bases, J lost 3 bases, and 13 bases lay in between. Germline loops: CDR1 MNHNS, CDR2 SASEGT. CDR3 loop: CASREGPYYGYTF. As DNA, the CDR3 is TGTGCCAGCCGGGAGGGGCCCTACTATGGCTACACCTTC.

The table lists this clonotype with many counts. This chain uses TRBV12-3 or TRBV12-4 with TRBJ1-2; 7 positions agree with TRBD1. The CDR3 covers 13 residues. Germline trimming cut 7 bases from V and 4 bases from J; bases unmatched to any gene: 6. The CDR3 DNA follows: TGTGCCAGCAATCGACAGGGAGGCTATGGCTACACCTTC. Its translation is CASNRQGGYGYTF.

This clonotype occurred once. The V and J genes are TRBV6-5 and TRBJ2-7, with a possible D match to TRBD1 (5 bases). The germline V gene has CDR1 MNHEY and CDR2 SVGAGI. The germline V and J ends were trimmed by 0 bases and 3 bases, with 12 bases remaining between them. This CDR3 spans 15 amino acids. CDR3 sequence reads: CASSYSVRQGYEQYF. In DNA form, the CDR3 reads TGTGCCAGCAGTTACTCGGTGAGGCAGGGCTACGAGCAGTACTTC.

The table lists this clonotype with many counts. The chain couples TRBV9 to TRBJ2-5; no reliable D call. Per the germline V gene, CDR1 is SGDLS and CDR2 is YYNGEE. The CDR3 is 15 amino acids. V lost 3 bases and J 4 bases, leaving 16 bases between the germline ends. CDR3: CASSADGRPGETQYF. DNA of the CDR3: TGTGCCAGCAGCGCCGACGGCAGGCCAGGAGAGACCCAGTACTTC.

The chain joins TRBV12-3 or TRBV12-4 to TRBJ1-1; 7 nucleotides agree with TRBD1. CDR3 length: 16 residues. V gave up 6 bases and J gave up 3 bases; unmatched junction bases: 13. The DNA for the CDR3 is TGTGCCAGCAGCCCAATCCGGAGAGACAGGGACACTGAAGCTTTCTTT. Its translation: CASSPIRRDRDTEAFF.

This clonotype appeared a few times. The V gene is TRBV27, the J gene TRBJ1-2, with 8 bases fitting TRBD1. This CDR3 region has 20 residues. V lost 1 base to trimming and J lost 3 bases; unmatched junction nucleotides: 19. Germline assignment: CDR1 MNHEY and CDR2 SMNVEV (reference sequence). CDR3 bases: TGTGCCAGCAGTTTATTTAGTCCAGGGACAGGTGCGACCGGGGACTATGGCTACACCTTC. Translation: CASSLFSPGTGATGDYGYTF.

The CDR3 DNA reads as TGTGCCAGCATCACGTCCGGGACAGGGCATCAGCCCCAGCATTTT. As protein: CASITSGTGHQPQHF. The rearrangement uses TRBV28 and TRBJ1-5, with TRBD1 identical over 9 bases. Germline V gene sequence: CDR1 MDHEN, CDR2 SYDVKM. V lost 7 bases and J lost 5; bases outside the gene matches: 9. The CDR3 sequence is 15 residues long.

This rearrangement joins TRBV6-5 to TRBJ2-5; 7 positions agree with TRBD2. With V trimmed by 5 bases and J by 2 bases, 11 bases remained unmatched. Germline values: CDR1 MNHEY, CDR2 SVGAGI. The CDR3 is made up of 16 amino acids. The CDR3 sequence is CASSTHGLGGQETQYF. The CDR3 region has the DNA TGTGCCAGCAGTACTCACGGTTTGGGGGGGCAAGAGACCCAGTACTTC.

This clonotype was recorded at least ten times. The rearrangement uses TRBV19 and TRBJ2-3, with D tentatively TRBD2 (6 bases). The CDR3 is 15 amino acids. The V gene's germline CDR1 is LNHDA and CDR2 SQIVND (reference sequence). V was trimmed by 5 bases and J by 2 bases, leaving 14 bases between them. In DNA form, the CDR3 reads TGTGCCAGTAGTCCCCCGGGACTTTACACAGATACGCAGTATTTT. This sequence encodes CASSPPGLYTDTQYF.

The sample holds many counts of this clonotype. The V gene is TRBV20-1, the J gene TRBJ1-1; no firm D call. V shed 5 bases and J shed 0 bases, with 19 bases lying between them. Germline CDR1 reads DFQATT; CDR2 reads SNEGSKA (reference sequence). This CDR3 region has 16 residues. The CDR3 protein is CSAGALNSDLNTEAFF. Written as DNA, the CDR3 is TGCAGTGCTGGCGCTCTTAACAGCGACTTGAACACTGAAGCTTTCTTT.

This clonotype was found many times. The rearrangement uses TRBV7-2 and TRBJ2-5, with a tentative D call TRBD1 (6 bases). The CDR3 covers 16 residues. Germline values: CDR1 SGHTA, CDR2 FQGNSA. Trimming removed 0 bases from V and 4 bases from J, with 15 bases in between. The CDR3 sequence: CASSLATGADRETQYF. CDR3 bases: TGTGCCAGCAGCTTAGCGACTGGGGCGGACAGAGAGACCCAGTACTTC.

This clonotype came up a few times. The gene calls are TRBV10-3 and TRBJ1-1; TRBD1 matches at 8 bases. The CDR3 has 15 residues. The junction had 13 bases not matched to a gene; V was cut back by 3 bases and J by 10 bases. CDR1 is ENHRY, CDR2 SYGVKD, per germline. The CDR3 sequence is CAISDPRPQGALAFF. The CDR3 DNA sequence: TGTGCCATCAGTGACCCCCGCCCCCAGGGGGCTTTAGCTTTCTTT.

The rearrangement joins TRBV6-1 to TRBJ1-1, with D perhaps TRBD1 (5 bases). CDR3 length equals 14 residues. V gave up 7 bases and J gave up 1 base, with 13 bases separating them. The germline V gene encodes CDR1 MNHNS and CDR2 SASEGT. CDR3 in DNA: TGTGCCAGCATCCCCGACAGTGGGAACACTGAAGCTTTCTTT. This codes for CASIPDSGNTEAFF.

This clonotype appeared many times. CDR3: CASTGTGTTEAFF. DNA of the CDR3: TGTGCCAGCACCGGGACAGGGACCACTGAAGCTTTCTTT. The J gene is TRBJ1-1, the V gene TRBV6-1; the match to TRBD1 covers 9 bases. J was trimmed by 4 bases and V by 7 bases; bases with no gene match: 4. Germline-derived CDR1 and CDR2 are MNHNS and SASEGT. The length of the CDR3 is 13 residues.

The rearrangement joins TRBV11-2 to TRBJ2-2; weak D call: TRBD1 (7 bases). The CDR3 extends over 17 amino acids. Germline V gives CDR1 SGHAT, CDR2 FQNNGV. The V end lost 5 bases, the J end lost 0 bases, and 16 bases lay between the germline ends. The CDR3 DNA is TGTGCCAGCAGCCCAGGGGGGTTTAGATCGAACACCGGGGAGCTGTTTTTT. As protein: CASSPGGFRSNTGELFF.